This TCR beta chain was recovered during a study of cytomegalovirus exposure and HLA in healthy donors. Remarks on this clone: Its antigen remains unknown.

Researchers ran the PCR with 60 Vbeta and 13 Jbeta primers. Clones were sequenced by immunoSEQ multiplex PCR, and TCRdb holds only the in-frame ones, with some missing. In the table there are roughly 160,000 clones, about 71% of which are singletons. CDR1 SGHTA and CDR2 FQGTGA come from the germline V gene. The CDR3 is 13 amino acids. Trimming shortened V by 2 bases and J by 7 bases, and 9 bases separated the two germline ends. The study, taken as a whole, reports: After further analysis at a later stage, 16,951 TCR beta sequences were associated with HLA alleles at 0.05 false discovery rate. In a later analysis, HLA-C alleles had the fewest associated TCRs, DRB1 alleles the most. Most of the CMV-associated TCR beta chains (in a later analysis) appeared to be HLA-restricted.

This rearrangement joins TRBV7-3 to TRBJ2-1; no reliable D call. The source is a woman in her 30s in good health and CMV-seronegative. Sequenced input: PBMCs. CDR3 region: CASSLGPQNEQFF. CDR3 nucleotides: TGTGCCAGCAGCTTAGGCCCCCAAAATGAGCAGTTCTTC. The full variable domain, with the rest looked up from reference TRBV7-3 and TRBJ2-1, is GAGVSQTPSNKVTEKGKYVELRCDPISGHTALYWYRQSLGQGPEFLIYFQGTGAADDSGLPNDRFFAVRPEGSVSTLKIQRTERGDSAVYLCASSLGPQNEQFFGPGTRLTVL.